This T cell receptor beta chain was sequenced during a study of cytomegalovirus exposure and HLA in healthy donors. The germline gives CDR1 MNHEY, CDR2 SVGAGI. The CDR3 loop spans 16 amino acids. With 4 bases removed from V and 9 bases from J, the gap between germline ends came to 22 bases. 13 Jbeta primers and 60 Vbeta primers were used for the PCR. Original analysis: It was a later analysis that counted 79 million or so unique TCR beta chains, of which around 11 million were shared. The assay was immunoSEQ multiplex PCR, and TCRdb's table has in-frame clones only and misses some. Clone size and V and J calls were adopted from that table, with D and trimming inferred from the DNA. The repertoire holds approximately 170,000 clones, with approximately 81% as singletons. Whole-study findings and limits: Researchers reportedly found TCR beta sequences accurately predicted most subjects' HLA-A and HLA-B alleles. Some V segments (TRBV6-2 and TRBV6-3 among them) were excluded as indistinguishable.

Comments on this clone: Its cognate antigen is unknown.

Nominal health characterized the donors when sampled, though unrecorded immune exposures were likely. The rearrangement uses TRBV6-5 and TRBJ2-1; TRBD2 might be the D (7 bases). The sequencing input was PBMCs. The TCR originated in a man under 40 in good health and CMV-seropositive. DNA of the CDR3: TGTGCCAGCAGTTTCTACCGGGGCGGAGGGGGGGGTGAGCAGTTCTTC. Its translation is CASSFYRGGGGGEQFF.